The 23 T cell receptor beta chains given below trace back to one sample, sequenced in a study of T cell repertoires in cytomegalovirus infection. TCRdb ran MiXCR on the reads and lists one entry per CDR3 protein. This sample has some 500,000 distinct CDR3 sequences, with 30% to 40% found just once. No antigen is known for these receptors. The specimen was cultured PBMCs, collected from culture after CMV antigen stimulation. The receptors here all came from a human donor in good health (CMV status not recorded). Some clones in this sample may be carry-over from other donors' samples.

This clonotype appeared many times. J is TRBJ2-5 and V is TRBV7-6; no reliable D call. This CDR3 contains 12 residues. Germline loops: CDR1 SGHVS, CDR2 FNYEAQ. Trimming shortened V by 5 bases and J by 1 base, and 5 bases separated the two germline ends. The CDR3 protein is CASSGSQETQYF. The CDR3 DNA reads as TGTGCCAGCAGCGGCAGCCAAGAGACCCAGTACTTC.

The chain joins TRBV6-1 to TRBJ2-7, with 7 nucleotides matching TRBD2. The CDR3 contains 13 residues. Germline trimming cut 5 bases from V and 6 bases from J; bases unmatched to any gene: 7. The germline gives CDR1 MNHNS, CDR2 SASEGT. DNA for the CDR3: TGTGCCAGCAGTTTCTTCCGCGGGAGCGAGCAGTACGTC. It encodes CASSFFRGSEQYV.

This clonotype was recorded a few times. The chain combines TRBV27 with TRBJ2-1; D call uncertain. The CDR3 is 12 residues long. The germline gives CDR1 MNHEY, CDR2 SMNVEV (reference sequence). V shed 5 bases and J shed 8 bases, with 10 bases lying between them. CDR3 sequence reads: CASSPRAYEQFF. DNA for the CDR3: TGTGCCAGCAGTCCCCGGGCCTATGAGCAGTTCTTC.

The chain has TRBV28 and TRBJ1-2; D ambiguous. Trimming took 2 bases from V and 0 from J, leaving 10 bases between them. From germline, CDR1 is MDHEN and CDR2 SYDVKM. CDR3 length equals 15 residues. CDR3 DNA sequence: TGTGCCAGCAGTTTAGGTCCAGGCCCTAACTATGGCTACACCTTC. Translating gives CASSLGPGPNYGYTF.

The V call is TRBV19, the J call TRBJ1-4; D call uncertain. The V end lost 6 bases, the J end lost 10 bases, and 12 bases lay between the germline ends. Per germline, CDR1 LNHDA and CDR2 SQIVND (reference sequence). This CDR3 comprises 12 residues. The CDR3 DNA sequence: TGTGCCAGTAGCCCCCTCACGGGAAAACTGTTTTTT. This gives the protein CASSPLTGKLFF.

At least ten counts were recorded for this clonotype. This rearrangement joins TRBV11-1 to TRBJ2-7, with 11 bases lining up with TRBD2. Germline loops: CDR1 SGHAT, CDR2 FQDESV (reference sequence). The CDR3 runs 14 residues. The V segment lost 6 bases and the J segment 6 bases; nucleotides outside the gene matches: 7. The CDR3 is CASSLGLAGGEQYF. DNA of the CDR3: TGTGCCAGCAGTTTGGGGCTAGCGGGAGGCGAGCAGTACTTC.

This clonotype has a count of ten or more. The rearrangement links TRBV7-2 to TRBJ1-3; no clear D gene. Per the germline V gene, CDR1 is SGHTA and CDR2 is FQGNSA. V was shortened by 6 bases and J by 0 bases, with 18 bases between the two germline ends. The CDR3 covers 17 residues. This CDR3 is CASRAGGRGSSGNTIYF. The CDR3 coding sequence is TGTGCCAGCAGAGCGGGCGGCCGCGGGAGCTCTGGAAACACCATATATTTT. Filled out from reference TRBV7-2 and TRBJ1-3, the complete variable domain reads GAGVSQSPSNKVTEKGKDVELRCDPISGHTALYWYRQSLGQGLEFLIYFQGNSAPDKSGLPSDRFSAERTGGSVSTLTIQRTQQEDSAVYLCASRAGGRGSSGNTIYFGEGSWLTVV.

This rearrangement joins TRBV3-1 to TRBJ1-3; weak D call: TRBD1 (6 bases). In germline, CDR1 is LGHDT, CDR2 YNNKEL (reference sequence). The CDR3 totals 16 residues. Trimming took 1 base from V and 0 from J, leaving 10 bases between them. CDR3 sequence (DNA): TGTGCCAGCAGCCAAGTAGGACAGAGCTCTGGAAACACCATATATTTT. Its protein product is CASSQVGQSSGNTIYF.

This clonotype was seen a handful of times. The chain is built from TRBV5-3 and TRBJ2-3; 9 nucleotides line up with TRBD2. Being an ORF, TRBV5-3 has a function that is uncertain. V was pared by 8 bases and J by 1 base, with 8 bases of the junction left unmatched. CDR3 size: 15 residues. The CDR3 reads CASSHASGGTDTQYF. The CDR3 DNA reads TGTGCCAGCAGCCATGCTAGCGGGGGCACAGATACGCAGTATTTT.

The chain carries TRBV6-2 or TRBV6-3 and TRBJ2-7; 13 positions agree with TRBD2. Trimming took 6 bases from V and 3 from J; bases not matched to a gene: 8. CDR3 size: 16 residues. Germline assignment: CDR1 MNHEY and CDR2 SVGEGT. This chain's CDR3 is CASSLGTSGMIYEQYF. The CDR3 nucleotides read TGTGCCAGCAGCCTAGGGACTAGCGGGATGATCTACGAGCAGTACTTC.

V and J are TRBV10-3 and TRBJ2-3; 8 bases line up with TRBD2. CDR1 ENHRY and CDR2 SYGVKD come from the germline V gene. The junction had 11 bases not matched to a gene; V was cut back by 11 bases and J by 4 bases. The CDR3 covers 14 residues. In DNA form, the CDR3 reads TGTGCCGCGCTGGGGCGGGAGGACTCAGATACGCAGTATTTT. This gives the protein CAALGREDSDTQYF.

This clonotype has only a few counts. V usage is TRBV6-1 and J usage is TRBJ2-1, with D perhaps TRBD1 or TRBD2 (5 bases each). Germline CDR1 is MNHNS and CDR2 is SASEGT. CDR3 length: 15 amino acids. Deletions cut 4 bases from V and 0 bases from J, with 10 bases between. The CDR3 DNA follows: TGTGCCAGCAGTGTACGGGGACGCTCCTACAATGAGCAGTTCTTC. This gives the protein CASSVRGRSYNEQFF.

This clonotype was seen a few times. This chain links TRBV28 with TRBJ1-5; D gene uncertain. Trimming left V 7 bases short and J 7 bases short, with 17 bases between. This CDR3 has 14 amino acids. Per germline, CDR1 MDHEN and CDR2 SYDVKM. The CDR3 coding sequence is TGTGCCAGCAATTCCCCTACGGGTGGCCAGCCCCAGCATTTT. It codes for CASNSPTGGQPQHF.

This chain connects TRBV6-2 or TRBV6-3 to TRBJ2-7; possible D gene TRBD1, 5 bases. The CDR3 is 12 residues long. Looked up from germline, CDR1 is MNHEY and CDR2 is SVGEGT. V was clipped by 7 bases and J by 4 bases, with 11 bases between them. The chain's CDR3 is CASKPGQYEQYF. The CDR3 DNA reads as TGTGCCAGCAAGCCAGGGCAATACGAGCAGTACTTC.

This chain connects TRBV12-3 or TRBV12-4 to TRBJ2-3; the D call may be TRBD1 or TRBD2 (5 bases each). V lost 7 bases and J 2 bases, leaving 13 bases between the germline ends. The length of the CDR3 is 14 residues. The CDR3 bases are TGTGCCAGCAAATCCGGGGCCCACACAGATACGCAGTATTTT. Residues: CASKSGAHTDTQYF.

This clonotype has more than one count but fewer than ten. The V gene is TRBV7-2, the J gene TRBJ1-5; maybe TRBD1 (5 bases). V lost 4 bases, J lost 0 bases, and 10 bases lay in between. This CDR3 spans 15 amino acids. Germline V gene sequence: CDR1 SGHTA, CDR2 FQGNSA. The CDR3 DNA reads TGTGCCAGCAGCTCACAGGCTTATAGCAATCAGCCCCAGCATTTT. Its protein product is CASSSQAYSNQPQHF.

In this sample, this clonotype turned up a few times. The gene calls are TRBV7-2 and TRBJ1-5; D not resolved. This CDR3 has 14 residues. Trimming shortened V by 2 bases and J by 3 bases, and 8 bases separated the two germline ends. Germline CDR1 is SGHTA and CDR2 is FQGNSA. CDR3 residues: CASSLYGFNQPQHF. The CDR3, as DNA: TGTGCCAGCAGCTTATACGGTTTCAATCAGCCCCAGCATTTT.

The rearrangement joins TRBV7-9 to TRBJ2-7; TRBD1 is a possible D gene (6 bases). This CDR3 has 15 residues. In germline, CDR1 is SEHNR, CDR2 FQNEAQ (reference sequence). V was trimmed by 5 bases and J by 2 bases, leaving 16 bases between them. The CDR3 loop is CASSPGEGQPYEQYV. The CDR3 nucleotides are TGTGCCAGCAGCCCAGGGGAAGGACAGCCCTACGAGCAGTACGTC.

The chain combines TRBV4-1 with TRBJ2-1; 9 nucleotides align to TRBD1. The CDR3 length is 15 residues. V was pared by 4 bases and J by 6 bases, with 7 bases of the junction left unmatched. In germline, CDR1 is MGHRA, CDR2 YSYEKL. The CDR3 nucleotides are TGCGCCAGCAGCCCGGGACAGGGCCCGGTCAATGAGCAGTTCTTC. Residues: CASSPGQGPVNEQFF.

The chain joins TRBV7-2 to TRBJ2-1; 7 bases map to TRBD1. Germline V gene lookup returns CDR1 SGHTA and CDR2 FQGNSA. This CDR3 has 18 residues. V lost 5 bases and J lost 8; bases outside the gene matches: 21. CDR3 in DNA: TGTGCCAGCAGCCAAGACCTATTACAGGGGTGGGGGTTGGATGAGCAGTTCTTC. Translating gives CASSQDLLQGWGLDEQFF.

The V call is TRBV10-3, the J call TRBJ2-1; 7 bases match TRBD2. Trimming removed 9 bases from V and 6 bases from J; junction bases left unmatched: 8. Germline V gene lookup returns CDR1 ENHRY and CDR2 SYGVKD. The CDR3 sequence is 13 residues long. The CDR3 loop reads CAMGGGIGNEQFF. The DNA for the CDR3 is TGTGCCATGGGGGGGGGTATCGGCAATGAGCAGTTCTTC.

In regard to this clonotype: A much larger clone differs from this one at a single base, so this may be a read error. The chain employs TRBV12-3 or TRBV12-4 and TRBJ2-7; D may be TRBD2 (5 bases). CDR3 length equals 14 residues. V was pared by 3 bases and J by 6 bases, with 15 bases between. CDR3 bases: TGTGCCAGCAGTTTGCGGACTGCCCGGAGCGAGCAGTACTTC. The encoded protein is CASSLRTARSEQYF.

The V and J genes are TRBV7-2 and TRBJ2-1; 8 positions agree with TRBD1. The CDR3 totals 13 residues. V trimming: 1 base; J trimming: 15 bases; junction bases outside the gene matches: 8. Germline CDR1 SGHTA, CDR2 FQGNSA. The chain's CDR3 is CASSLDEGQVSFF. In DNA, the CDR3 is TGTGCCAGCAGCTTAGATGAGGGACAGGTTTCGTTCTTC.